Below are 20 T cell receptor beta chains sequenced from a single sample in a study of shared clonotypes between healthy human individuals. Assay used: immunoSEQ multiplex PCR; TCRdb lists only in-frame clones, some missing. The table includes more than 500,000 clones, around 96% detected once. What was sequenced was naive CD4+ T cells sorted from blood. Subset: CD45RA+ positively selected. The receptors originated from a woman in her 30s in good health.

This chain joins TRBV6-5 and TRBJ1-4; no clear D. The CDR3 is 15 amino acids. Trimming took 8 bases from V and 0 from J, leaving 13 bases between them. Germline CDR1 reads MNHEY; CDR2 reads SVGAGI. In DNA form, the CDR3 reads TGTGCCAGCGGAAATCACGGAGCAACTAATGAAAAACTGTTTTTT. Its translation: CASGNHGATNEKLFF.

CDR3 amino acids: CASLPGQGSHEQYF. Here the CDR3 DNA reads TGTGCCAGCCTGCCGGGACAGGGTTCTCACGAGCAGTACTTC. The rearrangement links TRBV2 to TRBJ2-7; 9 bases line up with TRBD1. Germline V gene lookup returns CDR1 SNHLY and CDR2 FYNNEI. This CDR3 contains 14 residues. The ends lost 8 bases at V and 5 bases at J; junction bases unmatched: 10.

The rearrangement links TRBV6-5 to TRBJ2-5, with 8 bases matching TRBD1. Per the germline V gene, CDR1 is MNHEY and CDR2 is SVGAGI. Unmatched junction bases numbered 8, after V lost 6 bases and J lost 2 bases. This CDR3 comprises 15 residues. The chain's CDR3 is CASSTDRGRQETQYF. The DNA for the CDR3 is TGTGCCAGCAGCACTGACAGGGGTCGTCAAGAGACCCAGTACTTC.

The CDR3: CASSLWSSGGEQFF. In nucleotides, the CDR3 is TGTGCCAGCAGCTTATGGTCCTCCGGTGGTGAGCAGTTCTTC. The chain employs TRBV7-3 and TRBJ2-1; D not resolved. With 2 bases removed from V and 9 bases from J, the gap between germline ends came to 14 bases. Germline V CDR1 and CDR2: SGHTA, FQGTGA. This CDR3 is 14 amino acids long.

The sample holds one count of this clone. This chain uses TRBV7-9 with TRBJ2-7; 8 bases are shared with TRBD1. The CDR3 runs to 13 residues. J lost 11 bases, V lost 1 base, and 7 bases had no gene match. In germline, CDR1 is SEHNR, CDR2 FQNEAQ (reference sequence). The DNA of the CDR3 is TGTGCCAGCAGCTTAGAGTCCGGACAGGGAAAGTACTTC. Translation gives CASSLESGQGKYF. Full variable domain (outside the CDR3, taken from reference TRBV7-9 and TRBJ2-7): DTGVSQNPRHKITKRGQNVTFRCDPISEHNRLYWYRQTLGQGPEFLTYFQNEAQLEKSRLLSDRFSAERPKGSFSTLEIQRTEQGDSAMYLCASSLESGQGKYFGPGTRLTVT.

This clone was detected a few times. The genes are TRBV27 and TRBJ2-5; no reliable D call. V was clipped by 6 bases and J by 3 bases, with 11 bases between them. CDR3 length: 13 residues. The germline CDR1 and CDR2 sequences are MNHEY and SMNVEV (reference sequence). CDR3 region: CASSNFGEETQYF. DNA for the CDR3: TGTGCCAGCAGCAATTTCGGTGAAGAGACCCAGTACTTC.

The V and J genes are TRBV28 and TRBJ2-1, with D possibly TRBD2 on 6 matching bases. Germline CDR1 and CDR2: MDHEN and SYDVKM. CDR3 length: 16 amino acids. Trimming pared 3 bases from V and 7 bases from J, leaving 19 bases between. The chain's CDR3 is CASSFGGRRVGNEQFF. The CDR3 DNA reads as TGTGCCAGCAGTTTCGGCGGAAGGAGGGTTGGTAATGAGCAGTTCTTC.

DNA of the CDR3: TGTGCCAGCAGCTTCCCCCCTCAGAGCTCCTACAATGAGCAGTTCTTC. Translating gives CASSFPPQSSYNEQFF. The chain carries TRBV7-2 and TRBJ2-1, with no clear D. The germline V gene has CDR1 SGHTA and CDR2 FQGNSA. The V end was cut by 3 bases, the J end by 0 bases, with 12 bases between. The CDR3 is made up of 16 amino acids.

The CDR3 protein is CASQRGNGGGYTF. The CDR3 DNA is TGTGCCAGCCAGCGGGGGAATGGTGGTGGCTACACCTTC. This sequence joins TRBV25-1 and TRBJ1-2; perhaps TRBD1 as D (5 bases). Deletions cut 8 bases from V and 7 bases from J, with 17 bases between. The germline V gene has CDR1 MGHDK and CDR2 SYGVNS. CDR3 length: 13 amino acids.

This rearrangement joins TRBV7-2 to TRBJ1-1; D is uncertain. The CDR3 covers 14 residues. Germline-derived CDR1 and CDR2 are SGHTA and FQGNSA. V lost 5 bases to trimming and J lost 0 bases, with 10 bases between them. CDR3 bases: TGTGCCAGCAGCCCGGCACCAATGAACACTGAAGCTTTCTTT. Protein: CASSPAPMNTEAFF. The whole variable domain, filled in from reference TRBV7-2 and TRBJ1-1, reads GAGVSQSPSNKVTEKGKDVELRCDPISGHTALYWYRQSLGQGLEFLIYFQGNSAPDKSGLPSDRFSAERTGGSVSTLTIQRTQQEDSAVYLCASSPAPMNTEAFFGQGTRLTVV.

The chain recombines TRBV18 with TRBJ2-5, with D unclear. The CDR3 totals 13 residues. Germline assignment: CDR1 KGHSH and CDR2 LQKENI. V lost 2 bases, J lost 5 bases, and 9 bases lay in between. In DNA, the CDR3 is TGTGCCAGCTCACCAGGACCCCTGGAGACCCAGTACTTC. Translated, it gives CASSPGPLETQYF. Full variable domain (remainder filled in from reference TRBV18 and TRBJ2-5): NAGVMQNPRHLVRRRGQEARLRCSPMKGHSHVYWYRQLPEEGLKFMVYLQKENIIDESGMPKERFSAEFPKEGPSILRIQQVVRGDSAAYFCASSPGPLETQYFGPGTRLLVL.

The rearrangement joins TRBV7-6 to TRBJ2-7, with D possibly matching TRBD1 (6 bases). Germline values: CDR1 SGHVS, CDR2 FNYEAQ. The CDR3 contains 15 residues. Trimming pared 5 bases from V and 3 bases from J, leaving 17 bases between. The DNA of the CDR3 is TGTGCCAGCAGCCGTAGTGCAGGGGAAAGCTACGAGCAGTACTTC. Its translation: CASSRSAGESYEQYF. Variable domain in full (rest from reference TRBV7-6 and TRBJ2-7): GAGVSQSPRYKVTKRGQDVALRCDPISGHVSLYWYRQALGQGPEFLTYFNYEAQQDKSGLPNDRFSAERPEGSISTLTIQRTEQRDSAMYRCASSRSAGESYEQYFGPGTRLTVT.

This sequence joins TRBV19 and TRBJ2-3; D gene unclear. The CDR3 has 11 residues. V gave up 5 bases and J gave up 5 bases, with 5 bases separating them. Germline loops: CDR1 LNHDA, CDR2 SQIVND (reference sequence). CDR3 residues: CASSLLDTQYF. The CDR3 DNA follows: TGTGCCAGTAGTCTTCTAGATACGCAGTATTTT.

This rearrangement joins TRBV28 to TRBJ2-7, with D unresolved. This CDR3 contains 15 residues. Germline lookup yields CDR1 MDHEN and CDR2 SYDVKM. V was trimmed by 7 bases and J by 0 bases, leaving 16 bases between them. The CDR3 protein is CASIMAERGSYEQYF. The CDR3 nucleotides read TGTGCCAGCATCATGGCCGAGCGTGGCTCCTACGAGCAGTACTTC. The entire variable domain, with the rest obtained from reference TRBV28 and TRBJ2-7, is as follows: DVKVTQSSRYLVKRTGEKVFLECVQDMDHENMFWYRQDPGLGLRLIYFSYDVKMKEKGDIPEGYSVSREKKERFSLILESASTNQTSMYLCASIMAERGSYEQYFGPGTRLTVT.

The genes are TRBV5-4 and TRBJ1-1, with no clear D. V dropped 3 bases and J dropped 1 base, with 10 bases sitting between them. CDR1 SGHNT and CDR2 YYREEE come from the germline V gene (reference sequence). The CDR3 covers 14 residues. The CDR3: CASSSPPQNTEAFF. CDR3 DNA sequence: TGTGCCAGCAGCTCGCCCCCCCAGAACACTGAAGCTTTCTTT.

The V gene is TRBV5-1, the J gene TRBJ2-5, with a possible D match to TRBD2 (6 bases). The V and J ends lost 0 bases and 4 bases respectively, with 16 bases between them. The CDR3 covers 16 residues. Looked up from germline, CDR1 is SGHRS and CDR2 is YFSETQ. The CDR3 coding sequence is TGCGCCAGCAGCTTGGGAGTCAGGGAGGTGGGAGAGACCCAGTACTTC. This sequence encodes CASSLGVREVGETQYF.

The CDR3 is CASSMRLGPPGTEAFF. The CDR3 coding sequence is TGTGCCAGTAGTATGCGACTCGGGCCCCCGGGCACTGAAGCTTTCTTT. The rearrangement joins TRBV19 to TRBJ1-1; D is ambiguous. The CDR3 consists of 16 residues. V dropped 3 bases and J dropped 4 bases, with 18 bases sitting between them. Germline CDR1 and CDR2: LNHDA and SQIVND (reference sequence).

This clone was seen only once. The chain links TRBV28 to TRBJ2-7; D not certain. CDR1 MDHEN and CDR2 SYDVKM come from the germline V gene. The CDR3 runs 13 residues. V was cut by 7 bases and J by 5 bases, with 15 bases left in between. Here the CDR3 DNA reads TGTGCCAGCACACCGTGGAGCTTCCACGAGCAGTACTTC. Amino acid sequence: CASTPWSFHEQYF.

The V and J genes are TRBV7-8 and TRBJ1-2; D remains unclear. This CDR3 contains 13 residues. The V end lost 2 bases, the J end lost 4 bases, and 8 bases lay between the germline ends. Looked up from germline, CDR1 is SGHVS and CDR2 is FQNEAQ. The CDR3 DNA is TGTGCCAGCAGCTTATCCACTCTCTATGGCTACACCTTC. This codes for CASSLSTLYGYTF.

The CDR3 nucleotides are TGCGCCAGCAGCTTGGTACAGGGACGACTGTTTTTT. Its protein product is CASSLVQGRLFF. The rearrangement links TRBV5-1 to TRBJ1-4, with D possibly being TRBD1 (6 bases). There are 12 residues in the CDR3. The germline CDR1 and CDR2 sequences are SGHRS and YFSETQ. Trimming pared 0 bases from V and 13 bases from J, leaving 10 bases between.